One sample yielded the 23 T cell receptor beta chains listed below, sequenced in a study of blood T cells in healthy people across ages. With a J-beta primer mix and a sample-barcoded 5' primer, a second PCR ran about 7 to 11 cycles. TCRdb re-called the 5' RACE reads through MiXCR, storing one row per CDR3 protein. The table has around 600,000 distinct CDR3 sequences, roughly 48% seen once. The sequenced sample was blood. These TCRs come from a man at least 80 years old in good health.

The genes are TRBV5-1 and TRBJ2-5; 7 bases are shared with TRBD1. With V trimmed by 4 bases and J by 1 base, 4 bases remained unmatched. Germline V gives CDR1 SGHRS, CDR2 YFSETQ. The length of the CDR3 is 14 residues. CDR3 in DNA: TGCGCCAGCAGCACCTGGACAGGCCAAGAGACCCAGTACTTC. This translates into CASSTWTGQETQYF. The variable domain in full, completed from reference TRBV5-1 and TRBJ2-5, reads KAGVTQTPRYLIKTRGQQVTLSCSPISGHRSVSWYQQTPGQGLQFLFEYFSETQRNKGNFPGRFSGRQFSNSRSEMNVSTLELGDSALYLCASSTWTGQETQYFGPGTRLLVL.

J is TRBJ1-2 and V is TRBV7-2; D gene uncertain. Germline values: CDR1 SGHTA, CDR2 FQGNSA. V lost 1 base and J 5 bases, leaving 11 bases between the germline ends. This CDR3 spans 14 amino acids. DNA for the CDR3: TGTGCCAGCAGCTTAGGATCTGGAGAGTATGGCTACACCTTC. It codes for CASSLGSGEYGYTF.

This clonotype was picked up many times. The chain links TRBV4-2 to TRBJ2-3; 12 positions agree with TRBD2. CDR1 is LGHNA and CDR2 is YNFKEQ in the germline V gene. The V segment lost 4 bases and the J segment 2 bases; nucleotides outside the gene matches: 4. CDR3 size: 16 residues. Here the CDR3 reads CASSPRLAGDTDTQYF. CDR3 coding DNA: TGTGCCAGCAGCCCCCGACTAGCGGGAGACACAGATACGCAGTATTTT.

This clonotype was detected only a few times. The V call is TRBV5-1, the J call TRBJ2-1, with 11 bases fitting TRBD2. With 0 bases clipped from V and 7 bases from J, the junction kept 9 bases outside the gene matches. The length of the CDR3 is 17 residues. Germline V gives CDR1 SGHRS, CDR2 YFSETQ. The CDR3, as DNA: TGCGCCAGCAGCTTGGGTTTTGGGACTAGCGGTGGAAATGAGCAGTTCTTC. Its translation is CASSLGFGTSGGNEQFF.

This clonotype has more than one count but fewer than ten. The V call is TRBV4-3, the J call TRBJ2-1; 7 bases line up with TRBD2. The CDR3 extends over 14 amino acids. The germline V gene encodes CDR1 LGHNA and CDR2 YSLEER. Germline trimming cut 0 bases from V and 10 bases from J; bases unmatched to any gene: 6. The CDR3 sequence is CASSQDRGRVEQFF. In nucleotides, the CDR3 is TGCGCCAGCAGCCAAGATCGGGGGAGGGTGGAGCAGTTCTTC.

The chain couples TRBV10-3 to TRBJ2-7; D gene uncertain. Germline V gene sequence: CDR1 ENHRY, CDR2 SYGVKD. Trimming removed 10 bases at V and 5 bases at J, with 12 bases between. The CDR3 contains 11 residues. The CDR3 bases are TGTGCCACCACCAGCTACGACGAGCAGTACTTC. This codes for CATTSYDEQYF.

This clonotype appeared many times. V is TRBV7-2 and J is TRBJ2-1; 10 bases line up with TRBD2. CDR3 size: 15 residues. V was clipped by 4 bases and J by 4 bases; unmatched bases: 4. The germline CDR1 and CDR2 sequences are SGHTA and FQGNSA. The CDR3 is CASSSRTSGYNEQFF. Written as DNA, the CDR3 is TGTGCCAGCAGCTCCAGGACTAGCGGTTACAATGAGCAGTTCTTC.

V and J are TRBV2 and TRBJ2-1; 8 bases line up with TRBD2. Unmatched junction bases numbered 1, after V lost 6 bases and J lost 9 bases. The CDR3 is made up of 11 amino acids. Germline values: CDR1 SNHLY, CDR2 FYNNEI. CDR3: CASRLAAEQFF. Written as DNA, the CDR3 is TGTGCCAGCAGACTAGCGGCTGAGCAGTTCTTC.

This clonotype showed up just a few times. The rearrangement joins TRBV18 to TRBJ2-7; TRBD1 might be the D (6 bases). The V gene lost 1 base and the J gene lost 3 bases, with 10 bases spanning the gap. CDR1 and CDR2 (germline): KGHSH, LQKENI. This CDR3 is built from 14 residues. CDR3 sequence: CASSPLDSGYEQYF. The CDR3 DNA sequence: TGTGCCAGCTCACCACTGGACAGTGGCTACGAGCAGTACTTC.

Worth noting for this clonotype: One junction end does not reproduce the germline sequence, and a read error may be involved. The chain recombines TRBV6-5 with TRBJ2-7; D is perhaps TRBD1 (6 bases). Germline values: CDR1 MNHEY, CDR2 SVGAGI. The CDR3 is 10 amino acids. The DNA for the CDR3 is TGCCCCCGGACAGACTACGAGCAGTACTTC. As protein: CPRTDYEQYF.

The sample holds a few counts of this clonotype. The J gene is TRBJ1-5, the V gene TRBV27; D gene uncertain. V lost 2 bases, J lost 2 bases, and 7 bases lay in between. Germline lookup yields CDR1 MNHEY and CDR2 SMNVEV (reference sequence). The CDR3 length is 14 residues. The CDR3 reads CASSLREGNQPQHF. As DNA, the CDR3 is TGTGCCAGCAGTTTAAGGGAGGGCAATCAGCCCCAGCATTTT.

The chain carries TRBV20-1 and TRBJ2-3, with 9 positions matching TRBD2. CDR3 length equals 16 residues. V shed 0 bases and J 4 bases; nucleotides not matched to a gene: 8. CDR1 and CDR2 (germline): DFQATT, SNEGSKA (reference sequence). The CDR3 DNA reads TGCAGTGCTAGAGATCCGAGCGGGAGGAGCGCAGATACGCAGTATTTT. Its translation: CSARDPSGRSADTQYF.

The chain combines TRBV7-2 with TRBJ2-1, with 7 positions matching TRBD2. The CDR3 totals 15 residues. Germline values: CDR1 SGHTA, CDR2 FQGNSA. Losses at the gene ends were 5 bases for V and 10 bases for J; bases not matched to a gene: 14. The CDR3 DNA reads TGTGCCAGCAGCGTCCTTGCGGGAGAATTGTCCGAGCAGTTCTTC. Its protein is CASSVLAGELSEQFF.

This clonotype was detected ten times or more. The chain joins TRBV6-5 to TRBJ2-7; 8 bases line up with TRBD1. Germline V lookup: CDR1 MNHEY, CDR2 SVGAGI. This CDR3 is built from 14 residues. Trimming cost V 6 bases and J 0 bases; bases outside gene matches: 4. DNA for the CDR3: TGTGCCAGCAGGACAGGGGCGTTCTCCTACGAGCAGTACTTC. Protein: CASRTGAFSYEQYF.

Here the CDR3 DNA reads TGCGCCAGCAGCTCCGACTTCAGCTCCTACGAGCAGTACGTC. It codes for CASSSDFSSYEQYV. The J gene is TRBJ2-4, the V gene TRBV5-1; the D is unclear. Near its end, the DNA agrees better with TRBJ2-7, so the J call may be wrong. The CDR3 covers 14 residues. Germline V gene data show CDR1 as SGHRS and CDR2 as YFSETQ.

V usage is TRBV7-3 and J usage is TRBJ2-7; TRBD1 matches 9 bases. Germline CDR1 SGHTA, CDR2 FQGTGA. V gave up 0 bases and J gave up 6 bases; unmatched junction bases: 3. The CDR3 is 14 amino acids. The CDR3 DNA is TGTGCCAGCAGCTTAACGGGGACAGGGACCGAGCAGTACTTC. It is translated as CASSLTGTGTEQYF.

The rearrangement links TRBV9 to TRBJ2-1; D may correspond to TRBD1 or TRBD2 (5 bases each). The CDR3 consists of 14 residues. Per the germline V gene, CDR1 is SGDLS and CDR2 is YYNGEE. V lost 3 bases, J lost 9 bases, and 16 bases lay in between. CDR3 sequence reads: CASSEARGATEQFF. CDR3 nucleotide sequence: TGTGCCAGCAGCGAGGCGCGAGGGGCGACTGAGCAGTTCTTC.

Points on this clonotype: One junction end does not reproduce the germline sequence, and a read error may be involved. V and J are TRBV7-2 and TRBJ2-7; TRBD2 matches 8 bases. The closer fit of TRBJ2-5 to the DNA end suggests the J call may be wrong. The CDR3 loop spans 15 amino acids. Looked up from germline, CDR1 is SGHTA and CDR2 is FQGNSA. Written as DNA, the CDR3 is TGTGCCGGCAGCGTCCGGGGCGGGACTAGTGAGACCCAGTACTTC. This sequence encodes CAGSVRGGTSETQYF.

The rearrangement links TRBV7-2 to TRBJ2-5; TRBD2 is a possible D gene (5 bases). The V end lost 3 bases, the J end lost 5 bases, and 16 bases lay between the germline ends. CDR1 and CDR2 from the germline V gene are SGHTA and FQGNSA. There are 15 residues in the CDR3. The CDR3 loop reads CASSFARGRGETQYF. The CDR3 nucleotides are TGTGCCAGCAGCTTTGCCCGAGGGAGAGGGGAGACCCAGTACTTC.

This clonotype showed up just a few times. This chain joins TRBV15 and TRBJ2-3, with 8 bases fitting TRBD1. The germline gives CDR1 LNHNV, CDR2 YYDKDF (reference sequence). The CDR3 consists of 18 residues. With 0 bases clipped from V and 0 bases from J, the junction kept 8 bases outside the gene matches. The CDR3 reads CATSRDRGLLTSTDTQYF. The CDR3, as DNA: TGTGCCACCAGCAGAGACAGGGGGCTTCTTACTAGCACAGATACGCAGTATTTT.

The V call is TRBV20-1, the J call TRBJ2-7, with 13 positions matching TRBD2. The CDR3 covers 14 residues. Trimming took 4 bases from V and 3 from J; bases not matched to a gene: 3. Germline V lookup: CDR1 DFQATT, CDR2 SNEGSKA (reference sequence). CDR3 sequence: CSATGLAGVYEQYF. CDR3 nucleotides: TGCAGTGCTACCGGACTAGCGGGAGTCTACGAGCAGTACTTC.

In this sample, this clonotype turned up a few times. This rearrangement joins TRBV5-1 to TRBJ2-3; D may be TRBD1 (6 bases). This CDR3 is built from 15 residues. CDR1 SGHRS and CDR2 YFSETQ come from the germline V gene. Trimming pared 4 bases from V and 2 bases from J, leaving 14 bases between. CDR3 loop: CASSLVGAPTDTQYF. CDR3 DNA sequence: TGCGCCAGCAGCCTGGTGGGGGCCCCCACAGATACGCAGTATTTT.

This clonotype was recorded at least ten times. In DNA, the CDR3 is TGCAGCGTTCGGTCGGGTTCAGATACGCAGTATTTT. This sequence encodes CSVRSGSDTQYF. V gene TRBV29-1 combines with J gene TRBJ2-3; no reliable D call. The CDR3 has 12 amino acids. Germline CDR1 is SQVTM and CDR2 is ANQGSEA. Trimming stripped 5 bases from V and 4 bases from J, with 10 bases between.